A single T cell receptor (beta chain) is shown here with its context. This specimen belongs to a study of blood T cell repertoires in COVID-19. A Seattle source enrolled patients during active infection and followed them longitudinally. Per the original methods: Reference gene primer amplification in the assay estimated nucleated cell counts. The table came from immunoSEQ multiplex PCR; TCRdb's copy has only in-frame clones and leaves some out. V and J calls and clone size follow that table, whereas D and trimming were derived from the DNA. The repertoire holds approximately 250,000 clones, around nine tenths seen once, with roughly 5% in the top ten. The length of the CDR3 is 16 residues. Germline values: CDR1 MRHNA, CDR2 SNTAGT. The germline V and J ends were trimmed by 8 bases and 1 base, with 20 bases remaining between them.

The rearrangement joins TRBV6-4 to TRBJ1-1, with a possible D match to TRBD1 (5 bases). The sequence came from a woman aged 60-75 years with COVID-19, enrolled during active disease. The sample taken for sequencing was peripheral blood. CDR3 sequence: CASGAECQTRNTEAFF. CDR3 nucleotide sequence: TGTGCCAGCGGGGCAGAGTGCCAGACAAGGAACACTGAAGCTTTCTTT.